Listed below are T cell receptor beta chains from one sample, sequenced in a study of T-cell reconstitution after alpha-beta-depleted transplantation in children. Via MiXCR, TCRdb re-called the PCR reads, giving one row per CDR3 protein. The table shows over 200,000 distinct CDR3 sequences, with approximately 9.5% occurring only once. The input for sequencing was PBMCs from the stem cell graft donor, taken from the stem cell graft. The receptors were sampled from a human donor who donated a stem cell graft to a child with acute lymphoblastic leukemia. The CDR3 runs from the conserved cysteine through the conserved F or W. The D gene is left open where the match is weak. The size of a clone is reported for some rows only, either as once, few or many, or as a class for expanded clones.

J gene | CDR3 length | D gene | V gene | clone size | CDR3 DNA | CDR3 protein
TRBJ1-6 | 14 | - | TRBV27 | - | TGTGCCCCAGGGGACGGCGGTAATAATTCACCCCTCCACTTT | CAPGDGGNNSPLHF
TRBJ2-2 | 14 | - | TRBV10-3 | - | TGTGCCATCACGCCACTCGCGAACACCGGGGAGCTGTTTTTT | CAITPLANTGELFF
TRBJ2-7 | 13 | TRBD1 | TRBV29-1 | many | TGCAGCGCCTCGGGGACAGGGCTCTACGAGCAGTACTTC | CSASGTGLYEQYF
TRBJ2-2 | 14 | TRBD1 | TRBV10-1 | - | TGCGCCAGCAGTGAGAGCTCGGGACAGGTCGCGCTGTTTTTT | CASSESSGQVALFF
TRBJ2-2 | 18 | - | TRBV6-5 | - | TGTGCCAGCAGTTACGATCACTTAACGGGGGCCTCCACCGGGGAGCTGTTTTTT | CASSYDHLTGASTGELFF
TRBJ1-2 | 14 | - | TRBV20-1 | many | TGCAGTGCTAGAGATTGGCAGGTCCTCCCTGGCTACACCTTC | CSARDWQVLPGYTF
TRBJ2-5 | 17 | TRBD2 | TRBV7-8 | many | TGTGCCAGCAGCCCTTTGACTAGCGGGGCTTCGGGAGAGACCCAGTACTTC | CASSPLTSGASGETQYF
TRBJ2-3 | 15 | TRBD2 | TRBV18 | - | TGTGCCAGCTCCGCCCTAGCGGGGGGAACAGATACGCAGTATTTT | CASSALAGGTDTQYF
TRBJ2-3 | 16 | - | TRBV5-6 | few | TGTGCCAGCAGCTTGGCATCCGGACTTCGCACAGATACGCAGTATTTT | CASSLASGLRTDTQYF
TRBJ2-3 | 12 | - | TRBV10-3 | many | TGTGCCATCAGTGTTCCAGGGTCTACGCAGTATTTT | CAISVPGSTQYF
TRBJ1-4 | 16 | - | TRBV12-3/TRBV12-4 | many | TGTGCCAGCAGTTCGGGTGCGTCGTTTAGCATCGAAAAACTGTTTTTT | CASSSGASFSIEKLFF
TRBJ2-6 | 18 | TRBD1 | TRBV5-1 | once | TGCGCCAGCAGCTTGGGAACCGGGACAGACTCTGGGGCCAACGTCCTGACTTTC | CASSLGTGTDSGANVLTF
TRBJ1-4 | 15 | - | TRBV28 | - | TGTGCCAGCAATGGCCGGGGGGCCGGGGATGAAAAACTGTTTTTT | CASNGRGAGDEKLFF
TRBJ2-5 | 14 | - | TRBV11-2 | many | TGTGCCAGCAGCTTAGATACAGGGATAGAGACCCAGTACTTC | CASSLDTGIETQYF
TRBJ2-7 | 16 | TRBD2 | TRBV20-1 | - | TGCAGTGCTAGCCCCCTTCTAGCGGGGGGGCTTCACGAGCAGTACTTC | CSASPLLAGGLHEQYF
TRBJ2-7 | 16 | TRBD1 | TRBV12-3/TRBV12-4 | many | TGTGCCAGCAGTTTAAGGGTGGGGACAGGGCCCTACGAGCAGTACTTC | CASSLRVGTGPYEQYF
TRBJ2-7 | 13 | - | TRBV20-1 | many | TGCAGTGCTGGCGTCCCCTCTAGGGAAGGGGGGTACTTC | CSAGVPSREGGYF
TRBJ2-5 | 20 | - | TRBV9 | few | TGTGCCAGCAGCGTGATGGGGAACCAACATAGCGAACCTATGCAAGAGACCCAGTACTTC | CASSVMGNQHSEPMQETQYF
TRBJ1-3 | 13 | - | TRBV10-3 | - | TGTGCCATCAGCGACAGCTCTGGAAACACCATATATTTT | CAISDSSGNTIYF
TRBJ2-7 | 15 | - | TRBV7-2 | many | TGTGCCAGCAGCCCACAAGGTCTGGCTTTCTACGAGCAGTACTTC | CASSPQGLAFYEQYF
TRBJ1-1 | 13 | - | TRBV12-3/TRBV12-4 | - | TGTGCCAGCTGCTCGGATTGGGGAACTGAAGCTTTCTTT | CASCSDWGTEAFF
TRBJ1-1 | 13 | TRBD1 | TRBV5-1 | many | TGCGCCAGCAGGCTAGACAGGGGGACTGAAGCTTTCTTT | CASRLDRGTEAFF
TRBJ2-3 | 15 | - | TRBV5-1 | few | TGCGCCAGCAGCTTGGCGGCAGGGGATCCGCATACGCAGTATTTT | CASSLAAGDPHTQYF
TRBJ2-1 | 17 | TRBD2 | TRBV6-2/TRBV6-3 | - | TGTGCCAGCAGTTCTACAAAGGGGAGGGGTAGAATCCATGAGCAGTTCTTC | CASSSTKGRGRIHEQFF
TRBJ2-7 | 13 | - | TRBV9 | - | TGTGCCAGCACCCCAGGGGTGGGCTACGAGCAGTACTTC | CASTPGVGYEQYF
TRBJ2-7 | 14 | - | TRBV5-1 | - | TGCGCCAGCAGCTTGGCCCGGGGAGGCTACGAGCAGTACTTC | CASSLARGGYEQYF
TRBJ1-1 | 16 | - | TRBV12-3/TRBV12-4 | many | TGTGCCAGCAGTTCAGTGGGACCCCTCGTGGGCACTGAAGCTTTCTTT | CASSSVGPLVGTEAFF
TRBJ1-2 | 15 | - | TRBV2 | many | TGTGCCAGCAGTGCCAGGGCCGTTGTCACTCGGGGCTACACCTTC | CASSARAVVTRGYTF
TRBJ2-3 | 12 | - | TRBV5-1 | many | TGCGCCAGCAGCTTGGGACTAGATACGCAGTATTTT | CASSLGLDTQYF
TRBJ1-5 | 16 | - | TRBV5-6 | - | TGTGCCAGCAGCTTGGAGGCAGGGGCTGGCAATCAGCCCCAGCATTTT | CASSLEAGAGNQPQHF
TRBJ2-3 | 15 | - | TRBV4-2 | many | TGTGCCAGCAGCCAAGAACCCCGGCGTCCAGATACGCAGTATTTT | CASSQEPRRPDTQYF
TRBJ1-4 | 15 | - | TRBV7-9 | few | TGTGCCAGCAGCCCCGCTCTGGCAACTAATGAAAAACTGTTTTTT | CASSPALATNEKLFF
TRBJ1-2 | 13 | - | TRBV9 | - | TGTGCCAGCAGCGTAGCTACCAGGAATGGCTACACCTTC | CASSVATRNGYTF
TRBJ1-6 | 14 | TRBD1 | TRBV10-3 | many | TGTGCCATCAGTTCCGGGACAGGTTATTCACCCCTCCACTTT | CAISSGTGYSPLHF
TRBJ1-6 | 14 | TRBD1 | TRBV11-2 | few | TGTGCCAGCAGCTCGGACAGGGACAGGACACCCCTCCACTTT | CASSSDRDRTPLHF
TRBJ1-1 | 11 | - | TRBV21-1 | - | TGTGCCAGCAGCAAAGATACTGAAGCTTTCTTT | CASSKDTEAFF